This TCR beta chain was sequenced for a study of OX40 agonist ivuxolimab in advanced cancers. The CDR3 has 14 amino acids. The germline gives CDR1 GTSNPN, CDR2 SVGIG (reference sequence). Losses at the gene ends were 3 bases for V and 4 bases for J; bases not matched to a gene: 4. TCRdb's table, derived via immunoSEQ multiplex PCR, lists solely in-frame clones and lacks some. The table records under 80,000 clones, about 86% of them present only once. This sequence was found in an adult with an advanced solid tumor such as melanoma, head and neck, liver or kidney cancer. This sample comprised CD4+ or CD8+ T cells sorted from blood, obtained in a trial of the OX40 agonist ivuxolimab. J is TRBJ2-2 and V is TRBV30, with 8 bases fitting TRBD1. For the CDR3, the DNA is TGTGCCTGGAGAGACAGGGGAAGCACCGGGGAGCTGTTTTTT. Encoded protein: CAWRDRGSTGELFF. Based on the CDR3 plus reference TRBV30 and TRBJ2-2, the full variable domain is SQTIHQWPATLVQPVGSPLSLECTVEGTSNPNLYWYRQAAGRGLQLLFYSVGIGQISSEVPQNLSASRPQDRQFILSSKKLLLSDSGFYLCAWRDRGSTGELFFGEGSRLTVL.